This T cell receptor (beta chain) was profiled in a study of T cells in Graves' hyperthyroidism and ophthalmopathy (dated by TCRdb to the late 2010s). At the level of the whole study: Peripheral blood samples were taken at the time of initial diagnosis, prior to any treatment. To identify TCR V-J signatures that set the groups apart, the researchers used a discovery cohort of 100 patients, made up of 40 to 45 with Graves' ophthalmopathy and some 60 with stable Graves' hyperthyroidism. An independent validation cohort of around 19 hyperthyroidism patients and roughly 16 patients who later progressed to ophthalmopathy tested prospective prediction of ophthalmopathy. The 85 to 100 discovery patients were randomly split 7:3 into training and test sets. The study also compared thyroid tissue and blood T-cell repertoires from about 6 Graves' hyperthyroidism patients. After blood sampling, hyperthyroidism patients were treated with methimazole at a starting dose of 30 mg daily, and ophthalmopathy patients were treated with high-dose intravenous methylprednisolone. TCR Vbeta CDR3 sequencing of 130 to 150 peripheral blood samples (over 40 ophthalmopathy, 70 to 85 hyperthyroidism and roughly 17 progressor patients) is reported in the paper. The investigation overall reported the following: Ophthalmopathy was separated from stable hyperthyroidism by a 13 V-J signature model, with about 88% sensitivity and roughly 84% specificity obtained in cross-validation and 80%/75% obtained in testing. Most expanded thyroid clonotypes (frequency above 0.001) were also detected in blood, suggesting blood repertoires may reflect thyroid immune responses. In validation, the model predicted progression to ophthalmopathy a median of about 5.9 months before onset, with roughly 68% sensitivity and 72.22% specificity. No statistical method was used to set the sample size in advance, and investigators knew the group allocation.

TCR beta CDR3 regions were amplified from RNA transcripts. For the first round of RT-PCR on the TCR CDR3, the HTBI primer set was used together with the Qiagen OneStep RT-PCR kit. Libraries were constructed in a second round of multiplex PCR, after which size selection and purification were carried out. Libraries were sequenced paired-end with 100 bp reads on an Illumina HiSeq2000. The original pipeline was this. SOAPnuke was used to process the raw data, throwing out any read that contained adapters or uncalled bases, had a mean Phred below 15, or lacked an exact constant-primer or identifier match. High-quality paired reads were merged with COPE v1.2.5, and unique nucleotide sequences were defined as clonotypes. MiTCR v1.1 was used to align clonotypes to the IMGT TRBV, TRBD and TRBJ reference segments. The analysis included only V-J combinations with a frequency above 0.0001, which together covered about 99% of the repertoires. The TCS score was defined as the ratio of F50 (clonal expansion) to E x V (chaos), calculated using BLOSUM62-based TCRdist between CDR3 peptides within each V-J. Welch's t-statistics and random forest reduced 500 to 550 V-J features to roughly 13, which were used in a naive Bayes classifier (R e1071). The public reads were reanalyzed by TCRdb: fastp trimming at Q25, MiXCR alignment, in-frame beta chains only. Rows merge per CDR3 protein into single entries with the most common DNA and genes. These V and J calls are TCRdb output, not the study's own analysis. The table for this sample lists 340,000 or so distinct CDR3 sequences; roughly 21% of them were counted only once. The leading ten clones occupy over 40% of the sample.

Remarks on this clonotype: The antigen it recognizes is unknown. The input lacks base qualities; no much larger clone sits a single base away.

The V end loses 3 bases and the J end loses 3 bases, and a stretch of 16 bases separates them. The CDR3 spans 16 residues, from the cysteine through the phenylalanine. The entry retains the CDR3 DNA only, 48 bases that are in frame from base 1. CDR1 is given as KGHDR and CDR2 as SFDVKD, both from the germline V gene. Stable Graves' hyperthyroidism was defined as no progression to ophthalmopathy during 18 months of follow-up. The hyperthyroidism patients were between 18 and 65 years old and newly diagnosed, with a disease duration of less than 2 months. The study excluded patients with uncontrolled infections, other autoimmune diseases, pregnancy or lactation. Diagnoses were established on the basis of clinical symptoms, serum thyroxine and TRAb, thyroid ultrasound, and orbital computed tomography. PBMCs were isolated from 7.5 to 10 ml of fresh peripheral blood by Ficoll-Paque density gradient centrifugation. Trizol reagent was used to extract total RNA, and RNA quality was then checked on an Agilent 2100 Bioanalyzer.

The receptor was derived from a woman aged 45-65 years with Graves' hyperthyroidism. The chain couples TRBV24-1 to TRBJ1-2; D gene: possibly TRBD1, on 6 matching bases. The source material was blood. The CDR3 protein: CATSDPTRGGYYGYTF. Here is the DNA: TGTGCCACCAGTGATCCGACGAGGGGGGGGTACTATGGCTACACCTTC.